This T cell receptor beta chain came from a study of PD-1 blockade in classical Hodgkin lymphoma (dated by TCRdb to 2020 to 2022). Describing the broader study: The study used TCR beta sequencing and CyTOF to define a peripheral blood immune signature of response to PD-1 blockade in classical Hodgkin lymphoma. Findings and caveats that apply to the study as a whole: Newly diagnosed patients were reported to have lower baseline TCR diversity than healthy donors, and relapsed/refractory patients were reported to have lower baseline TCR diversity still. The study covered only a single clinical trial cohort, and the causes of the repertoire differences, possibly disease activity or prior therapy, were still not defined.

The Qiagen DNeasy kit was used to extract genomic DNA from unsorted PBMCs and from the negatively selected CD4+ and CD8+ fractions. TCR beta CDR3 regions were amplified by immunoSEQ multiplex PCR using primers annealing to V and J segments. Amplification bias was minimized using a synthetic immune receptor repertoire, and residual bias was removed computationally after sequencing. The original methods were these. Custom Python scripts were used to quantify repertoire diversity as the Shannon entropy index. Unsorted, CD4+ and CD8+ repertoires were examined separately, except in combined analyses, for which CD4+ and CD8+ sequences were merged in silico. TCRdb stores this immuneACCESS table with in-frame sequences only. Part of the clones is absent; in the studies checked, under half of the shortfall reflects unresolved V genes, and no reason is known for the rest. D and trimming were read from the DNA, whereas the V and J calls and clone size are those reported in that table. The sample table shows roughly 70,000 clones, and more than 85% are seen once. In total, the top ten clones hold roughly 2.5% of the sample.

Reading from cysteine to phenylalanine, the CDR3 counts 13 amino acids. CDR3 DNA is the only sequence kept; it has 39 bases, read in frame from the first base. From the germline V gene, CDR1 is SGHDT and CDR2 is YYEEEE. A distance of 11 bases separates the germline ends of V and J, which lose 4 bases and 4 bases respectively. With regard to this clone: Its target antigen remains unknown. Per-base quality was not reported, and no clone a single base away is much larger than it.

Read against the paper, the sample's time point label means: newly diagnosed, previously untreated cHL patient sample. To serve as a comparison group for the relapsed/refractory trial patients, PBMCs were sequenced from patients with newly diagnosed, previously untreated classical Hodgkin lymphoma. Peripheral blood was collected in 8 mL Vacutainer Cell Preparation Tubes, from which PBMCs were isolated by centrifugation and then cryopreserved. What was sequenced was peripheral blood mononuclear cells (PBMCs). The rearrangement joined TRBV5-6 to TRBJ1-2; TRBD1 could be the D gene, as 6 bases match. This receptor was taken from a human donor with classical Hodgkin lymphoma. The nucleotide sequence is TGTGCCAGCAGCCTCGGACAGATCTATGGCTACACCTTC. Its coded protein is CASSLGQIYGYTF. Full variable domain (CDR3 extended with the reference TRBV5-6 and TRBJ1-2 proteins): DAGVTQSPTHLIKTRGQQVTLRCSPKSGHDTVSWYQQALGQGPQFIFQYYEEEERQRGNFPDRFSGHQFPNYSSELNVNALLLGDSALYLCASSLGQIYGYTFGSGTRLTVV.